This T cell receptor beta chain appears in the sequencing data of a study of blood T cell repertoires in COVID-19. At the level of the study: Both acute and convalescent COVID-19 samples were obtained from the United States, Italy and Spain. The cDNA or gDNA used as material had been derived from T cells, B-cell-depleted T cells, or PBMCs.

Per the original data handling: Amplifying reference gene primers gave estimates of nucleated cell counts. Clones were sequenced by immunoSEQ multiplex PCR, and TCRdb holds only the in-frame ones, with some missing. The DNA was the basis for D and trimming; V, J and clone size are from that table. This sample has around 300,000 clones, with roughly nine tenths found just once. Looked up from germline, CDR1 is SGHNT and CDR2 is YYREEE (reference sequence). CDR3 size: 12 residues. On this clone itself: The junction shows a germline mismatch at one end, possibly a read error.

The chain links TRBV5-4 to TRBJ2-7; possible D gene TRBD2, 6 bases. This receptor was identified in a man in his forties or fifties with acute or convalescent COVID-19. The specimen sequenced was peripheral blood. CDR3 in amino acids: CASSFNGIGGTF. CDR3 nucleotide sequence: TGTGCCAGCAGCTTCAACGGCATAGGCGGGACCTTC.